This T cell receptor (beta chain) is drawn from a study of shared clonotypes between healthy human individuals. Only in-frame clones appear in the TCRdb table, and some are missing; sequencing was by immunoSEQ multiplex PCR. The table includes 550,000 to 600,000 clones, about 98% detected once. It was CD45RO-negative cells, positively selected for CCR7, that made up naive CD8 cells, with terminally differentiated effector memory CD45RA+ cells excluded. The V and J ends lost 2 bases and 6 bases respectively, with 5 bases between them. Germline CDR1 reads SGHAT; CDR2 reads FQNNGV. The CDR3 covers 11 residues.

The rearrangement joins TRBV11-2 to TRBJ2-7; D not resolved. The sequence came from a man in his thirties or forties in good health. The specimen was naive CD8+ T cells sorted from blood. This CDR3 reads CASSLSFEQYF. As DNA, the CDR3 is TGTGCCAGCAGCTTATCGTTCGAGCAGTACTTC.